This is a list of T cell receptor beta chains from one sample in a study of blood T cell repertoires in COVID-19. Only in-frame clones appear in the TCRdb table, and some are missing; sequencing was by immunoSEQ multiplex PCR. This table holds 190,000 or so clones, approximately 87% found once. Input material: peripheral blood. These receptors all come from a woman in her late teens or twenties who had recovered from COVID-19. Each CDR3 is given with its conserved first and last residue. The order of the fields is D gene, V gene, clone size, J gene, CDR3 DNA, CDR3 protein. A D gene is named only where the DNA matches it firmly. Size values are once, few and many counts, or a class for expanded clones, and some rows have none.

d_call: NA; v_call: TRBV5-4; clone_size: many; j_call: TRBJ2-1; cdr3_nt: TGTGCCAGCAGCTCGGCGGACAATGAGCAGTTCTTC; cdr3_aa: CASSSADNEQFF
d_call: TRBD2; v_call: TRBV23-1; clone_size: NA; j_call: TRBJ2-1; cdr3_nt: TGCGCCAGCAGTCAAAGGACTATAGCGGGAGGGGACAATGAGCAGTTCTTC; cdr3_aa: CASSQRTIAGGDNEQFF
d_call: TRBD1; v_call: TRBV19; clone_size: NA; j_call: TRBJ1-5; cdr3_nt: TGTGCCAGTAGTCAAGACAGGGGACGTTATAGCAATCAGCCCCAGCATTTT; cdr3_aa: CASSQDRGRYSNQPQHF
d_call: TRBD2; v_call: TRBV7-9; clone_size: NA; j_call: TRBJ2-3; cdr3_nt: TGTGCCAGCAGCGAGAGCGGGGGGGCAGATACGCAGTATTTT; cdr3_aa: CASSESGGADTQYF
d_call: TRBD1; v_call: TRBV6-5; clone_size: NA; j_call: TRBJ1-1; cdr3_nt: TGTGCCAGCAGGAGGACAGGGGTCGCTGAAGCTTTCTTT; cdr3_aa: CASRRTGVAEAFF
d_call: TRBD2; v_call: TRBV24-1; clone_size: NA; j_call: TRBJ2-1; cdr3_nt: TGTGCCACCAGTGACTCGAGCGGGAGGTTGTACAATGAGCAGTTCTTC; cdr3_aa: CATSDSSGRLYNEQFF
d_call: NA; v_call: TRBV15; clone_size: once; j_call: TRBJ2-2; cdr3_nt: TGTGCCACCAGCAGCCGCGTAAACGGGGAGCTGTTTTTT; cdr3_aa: CATSSRVNGELFF
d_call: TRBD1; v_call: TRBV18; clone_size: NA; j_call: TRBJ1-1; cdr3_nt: TGTGCCAGCTCACCTGACAGGGTGGAAGCTTTCTTT; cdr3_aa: CASSPDRVEAFF
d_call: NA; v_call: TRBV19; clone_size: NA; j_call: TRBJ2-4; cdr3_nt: TGTGCCAGTAGTATGGGAGGAGCCAAAAACATTCAGTACTTC; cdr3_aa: CASSMGGAKNIQYF
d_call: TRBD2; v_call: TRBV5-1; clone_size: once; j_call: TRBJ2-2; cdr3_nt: TGCGCCAGTGGACCTGGCAACGCGGGAGGGCCCACCGGGGAGCTGTTTTTT; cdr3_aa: CASGPGNAGGPTGELFF
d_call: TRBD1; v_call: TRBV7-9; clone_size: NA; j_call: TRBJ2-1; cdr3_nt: TGTGCCAGCACCTCCGGGACAGTCTCCTACAATGAGCAGTTCTTC; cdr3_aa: CASTSGTVSYNEQFF
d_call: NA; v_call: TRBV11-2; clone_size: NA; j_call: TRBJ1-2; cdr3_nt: TGTGCCAGCAGCTTAGTCCAGGGGAACGGCTACACCTTC; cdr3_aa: CASSLVQGNGYTF
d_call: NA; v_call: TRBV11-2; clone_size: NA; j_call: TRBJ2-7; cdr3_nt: TGTGCCAGCAGCTTAGCGACAGGTACCCTTTCCTACGAGCAGTACTTC; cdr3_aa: CASSLATGTLSYEQYF
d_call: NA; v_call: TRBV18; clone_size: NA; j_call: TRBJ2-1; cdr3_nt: TGTGCCAGCTCACCACCGTCGGCCCAGGAGTTCTTC; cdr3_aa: CASSPPSAQEFF
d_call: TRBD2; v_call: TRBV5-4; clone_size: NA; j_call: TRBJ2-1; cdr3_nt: TGTGCCAGCAGCCCTATCAGGACTAGCGGGACCTACAATGAGCAGTTCTTC; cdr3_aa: CASSPIRTSGTYNEQFF
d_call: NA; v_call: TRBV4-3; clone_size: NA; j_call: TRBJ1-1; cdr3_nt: TGCGCCAGCAGCCAAGGGTGGGGGGACACTGAAGCTTTCTTT; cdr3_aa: CASSQGWGDTEAFF
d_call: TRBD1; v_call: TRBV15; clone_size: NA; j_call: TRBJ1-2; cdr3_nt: TGTGCCACCAGCAGAGATAAACGACAGGGGGAGACTAGTGGCTACACCTTC; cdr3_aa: CATSRDKRQGETSGYTF
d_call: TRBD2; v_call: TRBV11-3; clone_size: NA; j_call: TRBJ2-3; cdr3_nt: TGTGCCAGCAGCTTTTCTAGCGGGAGTCCCACAGATACGCAGTATTTT; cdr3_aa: CASSFSSGSPTDTQYF
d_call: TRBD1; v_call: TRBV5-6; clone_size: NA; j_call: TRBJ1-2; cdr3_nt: TGTGCCAGCAGCTTAAGGGACAGCCTTAACTATGGCTACACCTTC; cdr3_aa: CASSLRDSLNYGYTF
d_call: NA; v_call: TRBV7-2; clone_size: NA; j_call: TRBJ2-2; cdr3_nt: TGTGCCAGCAGCTTAATGTTGCGGCAGGGTGACACCGGGGAGCTGTTTTTT; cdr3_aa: CASSLMLRQGDTGELFF